These 8 T cell receptor beta chains came from one sample sequenced in a study of blood T cell repertoires in COVID-19. Sequenced by immunoSEQ multiplex PCR; TCRdb stores in-frame clones only, minus some. The sample contains roughly 290,000 clones, 70% to 90% of which appear only once. The sequenced material came from PBMCs or T cells enriched from blood (not recorded which). The receptors were gathered from a young man who had recovered from COVID-19.

The chain carries TRBV29-1 and TRBJ1-1; no clear D gene. V was trimmed by 5 bases and J by 7 bases, leaving 11 bases between them. The CDR3 runs 11 residues. Germline loops: CDR1 SQVTM, CDR2 ANQGSEA. As DNA, the CDR3 is TGCAGCGTTCATCGGACTGTTGAAGCTTTCTTT. Protein sequence: CSVHRTVEAFF.

Of note for this clone: The sample has other DNA sequences that encode this CDR3 too. The rearrangement links TRBV6-2 or TRBV6-3 to TRBJ1-1, with 8 bases fitting TRBD1. The J segment lost 1 base and the V segment lost 5 bases, leaving 3 bases of the junction unmatched. CDR3 length equals 14 residues. Germline V gene sequence: CDR1 MNHEY, CDR2 SVGEGT. CDR3: CASSRTGGNTEAFF. CDR3 nucleotide sequence: TGTGCCAGCAGTCGAACAGGGGGGAACACTGAAGCTTTCTTT.

The chain is built from TRBV19 and TRBJ1-4, with D perhaps matching TRBD1 (5 bases). Trimming shortened V by 5 bases and J by 1 base, and 14 bases separated the two germline ends. CDR1 is LNHDA, CDR2 SQIVND, per germline (reference sequence). The CDR3 contains 16 residues. The CDR3 DNA sequence: TGTGCCAGTAGTCACGGGGGAGAAGGAACTAATGAAAAACTGTTTTTT. It encodes CASSHGGEGTNEKLFF.

The chain joins TRBV5-4 to TRBJ1-1, with TRBD1 matching 7 bases. The germline V gene encodes CDR1 SGHNT and CDR2 YYREEE (reference sequence). This CDR3 has 16 amino acids. With V trimmed by 1 base and J by 6 bases, 12 bases remained unmatched. Here the CDR3 DNA reads TGTGCCAGCAGCTTGTCTATTGACAGGGCCGCTCCTGAAGCTTTCTTT. This sequence encodes CASSLSIDRAAPEAFF.

V is TRBV2 and J is TRBJ2-5; D perhaps matches TRBD1 (6 bases). V dropped 7 bases and J dropped 2 bases, with 17 bases sitting between them. Germline CDR1 is SNHLY and CDR2 is FYNNEI. The CDR3 totals 15 residues. CDR3 sequence: CASIRQAHWQETQYF. Written as DNA, the CDR3 is TGTGCCAGCATTAGACAGGCCCATTGGCAAGAGACCCAGTACTTC. Together with reference TRBV2 and TRBJ2-5, the CDR3 gives the full variable domain: EPEVTQTPSHQVTQMGQEVILRCVPISNHLYFYWYRQILGQKVEFLVSFYNNEISEKSEIFDDQFSVERPDGSNFTLKIRSTKLEDSAMYFCASIRQAHWQETQYFGPGTRLLVL.

A remark on this clone: One junction end disagrees with the germline gene, perhaps due to a read error. The chain uses TRBV2 and TRBJ1-6; possible D gene TRBD1, 5 bases. Looked up from germline, CDR1 is SNHLY and CDR2 is FYNNEI. CDR3 length: 14 residues. This CDR3 reads CASREGTGPSPLHF. The CDR3 nucleotides are TGTGCCAGCAGGGAAGGGACTGGGCCTTCACCCCTCCACTTT.

This chain connects TRBV12-5 to TRBJ2-1, with 9 bases identical to TRBD1. CDR1 is LGHNT, CDR2 FRNRAP, per germline. V shed 0 bases, J shed 3 bases, and the junction held 3 bases outside the gene matches. This CDR3 has 16 amino acids. The CDR3 here is CASGLVLGQGYNEQFF. In nucleotides, the CDR3 is TGTGCTAGTGGTTTGGTACTGGGACAGGGCTACAATGAGCAGTTCTTC.

The chain uses TRBV19 and TRBJ1-3; unclear D gene. The germline CDR1 and CDR2 sequences are LNHDA and SQIVND (reference sequence). The CDR3 is made up of 16 amino acids. Trimming stripped 0 bases from V and 0 bases from J, with 9 bases between. CDR3 sequence: CASSIDSLSSGNTIYF. The CDR3 DNA reads TGTGCCAGTAGTATAGACTCCCTGAGCTCTGGAAACACCATATATTTT.